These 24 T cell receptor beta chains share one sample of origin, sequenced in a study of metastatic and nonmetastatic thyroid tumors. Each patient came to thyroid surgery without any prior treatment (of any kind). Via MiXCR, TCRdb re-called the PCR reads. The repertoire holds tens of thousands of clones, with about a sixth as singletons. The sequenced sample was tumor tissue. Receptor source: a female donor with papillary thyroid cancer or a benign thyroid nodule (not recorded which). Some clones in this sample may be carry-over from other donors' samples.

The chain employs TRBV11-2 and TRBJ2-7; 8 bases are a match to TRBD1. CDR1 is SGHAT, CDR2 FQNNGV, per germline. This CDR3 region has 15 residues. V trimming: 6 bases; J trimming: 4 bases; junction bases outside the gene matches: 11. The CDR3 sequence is CASRAGQGVSYEQYF. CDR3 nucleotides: TGTGCCAGCAGGGCCGGACAGGGAGTTTCGTACGAGCAGTACTTC.

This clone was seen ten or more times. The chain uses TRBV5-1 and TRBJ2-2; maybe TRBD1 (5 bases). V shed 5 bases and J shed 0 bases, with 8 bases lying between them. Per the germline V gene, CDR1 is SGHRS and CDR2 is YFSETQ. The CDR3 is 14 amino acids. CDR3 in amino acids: CASRGHANTGELFF. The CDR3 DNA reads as TGCGCCAGCAGAGGACACGCGAACACCGGGGAGCTGTTTTTT.

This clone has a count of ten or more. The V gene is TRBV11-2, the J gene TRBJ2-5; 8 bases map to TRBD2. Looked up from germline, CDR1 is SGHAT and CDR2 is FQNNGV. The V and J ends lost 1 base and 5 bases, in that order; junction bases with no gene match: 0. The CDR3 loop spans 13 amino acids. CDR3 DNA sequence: TGTGCCAGCAGCTTAGGACTAGCGGAGACCCAGTACTTC. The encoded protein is CASSLGLAETQYF.

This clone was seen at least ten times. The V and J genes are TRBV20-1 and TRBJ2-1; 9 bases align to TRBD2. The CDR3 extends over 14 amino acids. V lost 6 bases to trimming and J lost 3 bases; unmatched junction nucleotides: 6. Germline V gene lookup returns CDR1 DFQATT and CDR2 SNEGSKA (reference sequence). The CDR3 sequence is CSATLAGFYNEQFF. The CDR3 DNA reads TGCAGTGCGACACTAGCGGGTTTCTACAATGAGCAGTTCTTC.

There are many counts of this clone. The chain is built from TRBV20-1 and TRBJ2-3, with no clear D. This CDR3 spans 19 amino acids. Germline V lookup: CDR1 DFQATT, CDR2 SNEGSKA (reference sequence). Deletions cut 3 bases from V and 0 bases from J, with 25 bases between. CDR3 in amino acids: CSASAPSTDVIRSTDTQYF. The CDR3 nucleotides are TGCAGTGCTAGCGCTCCCAGTACGGACGTAATTCGTAGCACAGATACGCAGTATTTT.

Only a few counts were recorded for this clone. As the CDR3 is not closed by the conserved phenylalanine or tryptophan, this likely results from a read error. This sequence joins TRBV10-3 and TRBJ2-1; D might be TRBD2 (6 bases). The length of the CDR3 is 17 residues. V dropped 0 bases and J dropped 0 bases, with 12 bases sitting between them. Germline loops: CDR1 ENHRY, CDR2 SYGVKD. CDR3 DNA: TGTGCCATCAGTGAGTCCCCGATGGGAGGCTCCTACAATGAGCAGTTCCTC. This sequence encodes CAISESPMGGSYNEQFL.

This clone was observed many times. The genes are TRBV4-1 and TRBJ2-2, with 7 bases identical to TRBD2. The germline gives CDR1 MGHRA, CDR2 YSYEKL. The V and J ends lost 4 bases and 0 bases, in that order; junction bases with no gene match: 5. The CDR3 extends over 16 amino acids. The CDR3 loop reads CASSPSSGTNTGELFF. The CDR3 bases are TGCGCCAGCAGCCCCTCTAGCGGAACGAACACCGGGGAGCTGTTTTTT.

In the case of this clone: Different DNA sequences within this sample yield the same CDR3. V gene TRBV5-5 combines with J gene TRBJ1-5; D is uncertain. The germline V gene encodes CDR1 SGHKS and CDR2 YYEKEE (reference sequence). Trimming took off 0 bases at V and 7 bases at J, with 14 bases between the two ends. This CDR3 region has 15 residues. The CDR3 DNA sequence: TGTGCCAGCAGCTTGGCCGTGGGTTTCTACCAGCCCCAGCATTTT. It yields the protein CASSLAVGFYQPQHF.

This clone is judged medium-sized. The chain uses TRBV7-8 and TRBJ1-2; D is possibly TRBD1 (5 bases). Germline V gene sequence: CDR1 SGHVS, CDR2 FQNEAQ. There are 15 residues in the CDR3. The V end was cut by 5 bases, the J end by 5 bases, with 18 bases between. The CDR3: CASSPASLTEYGYTF. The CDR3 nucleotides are TGTGCCAGCAGCCCAGCGAGTTTGACAGAGTATGGCTACACCTTC.

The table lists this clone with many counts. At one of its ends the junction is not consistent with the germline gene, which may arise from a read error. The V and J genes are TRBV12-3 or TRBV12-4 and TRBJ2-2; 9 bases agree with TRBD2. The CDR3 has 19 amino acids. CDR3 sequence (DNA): TGTGCCAGCCGTTTAGCGGGAGTGAATTCGGTTCAGTTGGCCGGGGAGCTGTTTTTT. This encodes CASRLAGVNSVQLAGELFF.

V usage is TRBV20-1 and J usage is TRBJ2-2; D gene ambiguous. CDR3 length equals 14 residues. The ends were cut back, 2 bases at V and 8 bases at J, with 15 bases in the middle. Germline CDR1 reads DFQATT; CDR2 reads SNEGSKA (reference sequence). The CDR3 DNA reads TGCAGTGCTAGACGGTGCGATTTCTCTGGGGAGCTGTTTTTT. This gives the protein CSARRCDFSGELFF.

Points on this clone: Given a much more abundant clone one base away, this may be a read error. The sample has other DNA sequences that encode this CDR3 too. Here the CDR3 reads CAWSGMETQYF. The CDR3 DNA reads as TGTGCCTGGAGCGGCATGGAGACCCAGTACTTC. The rearrangement joins TRBV30 to TRBJ2-5; D is unclear. Deletions cut 3 bases from V and 5 bases from J, with 7 bases between. Germline CDR1 is GTSNPN and CDR2 is SVGIG (reference sequence). The CDR3 runs 11 residues. The full variable domain, completed using reference TRBV30 and TRBJ2-5, is SQTIHQWPATLVQPVGSPLSLECTVEGTSNPNLYWYRQAAGRGLQLLFYSVGIGQISSEVPQNLSASRPQDRQFILSSKKLLLSDSGFYLCAWSGMETQYFGPGTRLLVL.

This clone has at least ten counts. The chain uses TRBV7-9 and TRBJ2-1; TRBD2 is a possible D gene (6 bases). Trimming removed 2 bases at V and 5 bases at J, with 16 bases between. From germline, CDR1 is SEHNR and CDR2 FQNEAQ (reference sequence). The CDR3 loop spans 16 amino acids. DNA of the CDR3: TGTGCCAGCAGCTTAATAGCTAGCGCCACTCACAATGAGCAGTTCTTC. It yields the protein CASSLIASATHNEQFF.

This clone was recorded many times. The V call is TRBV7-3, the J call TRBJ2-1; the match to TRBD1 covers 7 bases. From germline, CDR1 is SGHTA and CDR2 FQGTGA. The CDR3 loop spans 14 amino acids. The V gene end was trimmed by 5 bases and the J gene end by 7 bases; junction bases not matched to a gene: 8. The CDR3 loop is CASSPTGALNEQFF. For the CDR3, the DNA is TGTGCCAGCAGCCCCACAGGGGCGCTTAATGAGCAGTTCTTC.

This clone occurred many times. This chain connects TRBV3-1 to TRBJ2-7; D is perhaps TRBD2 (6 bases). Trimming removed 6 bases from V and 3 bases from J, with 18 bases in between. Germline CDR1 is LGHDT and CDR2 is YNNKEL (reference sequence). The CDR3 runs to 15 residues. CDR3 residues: CASRILGGDLYEQYF. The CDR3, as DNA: TGTGCCAGCAGGATACTGGGGGGAGACCTCTACGAGCAGTACTTC.

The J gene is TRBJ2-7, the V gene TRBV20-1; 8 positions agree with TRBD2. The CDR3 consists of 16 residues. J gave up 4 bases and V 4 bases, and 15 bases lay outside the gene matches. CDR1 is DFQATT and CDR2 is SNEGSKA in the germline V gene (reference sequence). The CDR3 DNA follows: TGCAGTGCTAACTCCCCCGGCGGGGGCGGGGGGTACGAGCAGTACTTC. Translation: CSANSPGGGGGYEQYF.

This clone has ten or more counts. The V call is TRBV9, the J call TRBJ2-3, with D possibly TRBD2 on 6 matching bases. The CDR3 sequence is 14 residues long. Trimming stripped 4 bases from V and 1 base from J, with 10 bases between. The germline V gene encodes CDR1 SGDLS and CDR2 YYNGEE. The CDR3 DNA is TGTGCCAGCAGCTTTCGACTAGGCACAGATACGCAGTATTTT. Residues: CASSFRLGTDTQYF. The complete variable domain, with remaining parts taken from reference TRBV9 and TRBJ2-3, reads DSGVTQTPKHLITATGQRVTLRCSPRSGDLSVYWYQQSLDQGLQFLIQYYNGEERAKGNILERFSAQQFPDLHSELNLSSLELGDSALYFCASSFRLGTDTQYFGPGTRLTVL.

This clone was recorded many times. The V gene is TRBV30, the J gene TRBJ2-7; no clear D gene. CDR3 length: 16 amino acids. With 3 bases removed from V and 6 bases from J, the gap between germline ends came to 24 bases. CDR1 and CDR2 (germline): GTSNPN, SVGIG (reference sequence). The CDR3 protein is CAWSLGHGWAASEQYF. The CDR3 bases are TGTGCCTGGAGCCTAGGCCATGGGTGGGCGGCAAGCGAGCAGTACTTC. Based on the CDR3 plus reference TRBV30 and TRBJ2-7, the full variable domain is SQTIHQWPATLVQPVGSPLSLECTVEGTSNPNLYWYRQAAGRGLQLLFYSVGIGQISSEVPQNLSASRPQDRQFILSSKKLLLSDSGFYLCAWSLGHGWAASEQYFGPGTRLTVT.

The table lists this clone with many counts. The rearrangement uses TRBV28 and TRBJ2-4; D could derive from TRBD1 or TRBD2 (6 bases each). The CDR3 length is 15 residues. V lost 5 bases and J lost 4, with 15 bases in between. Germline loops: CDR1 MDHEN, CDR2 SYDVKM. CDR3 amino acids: CASSGSGAKKNIQYF. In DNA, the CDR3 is TGTGCCAGCAGTGGTTCGGGGGCGAAAAAAAACATTCAGTACTTC.

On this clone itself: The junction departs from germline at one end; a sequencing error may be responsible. In DNA, the CDR3 is TGTGCCAGTAGTGATTATCCCTACGAGCATTACTTC. It codes for CASSDYPYEHYF. This chain connects TRBV19 to TRBJ2-7; D is unclear. Germline values: CDR1 LNHDA, CDR2 SQIVND (reference sequence). The CDR3 length is 12 residues.

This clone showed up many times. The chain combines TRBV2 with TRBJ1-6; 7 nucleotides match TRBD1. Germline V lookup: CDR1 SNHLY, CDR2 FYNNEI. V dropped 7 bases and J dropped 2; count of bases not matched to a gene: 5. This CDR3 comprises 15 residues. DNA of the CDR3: TGTGCCAGCATCAGACAGGGAGCCTATAATTCACCCCTCCACTTT. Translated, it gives CASIRQGAYNSPLHF.

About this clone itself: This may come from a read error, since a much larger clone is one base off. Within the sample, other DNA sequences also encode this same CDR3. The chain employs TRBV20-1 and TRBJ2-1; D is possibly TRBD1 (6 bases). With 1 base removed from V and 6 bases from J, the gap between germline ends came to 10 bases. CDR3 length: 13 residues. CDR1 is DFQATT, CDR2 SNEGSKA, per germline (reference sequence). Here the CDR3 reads CSARGGLSNEQFF. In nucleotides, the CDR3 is TGCAGTGCTAGAGGGGGGCTTTCCAATGAGCAGTTCTTC.

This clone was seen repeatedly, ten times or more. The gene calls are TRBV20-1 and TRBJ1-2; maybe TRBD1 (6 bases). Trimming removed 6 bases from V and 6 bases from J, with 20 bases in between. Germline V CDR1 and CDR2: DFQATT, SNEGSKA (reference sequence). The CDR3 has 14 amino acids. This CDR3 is CSATLSGGADGYTF. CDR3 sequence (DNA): TGCAGTGCCACCTTATCCGGGGGCGCCGATGGCTACACCTTC.

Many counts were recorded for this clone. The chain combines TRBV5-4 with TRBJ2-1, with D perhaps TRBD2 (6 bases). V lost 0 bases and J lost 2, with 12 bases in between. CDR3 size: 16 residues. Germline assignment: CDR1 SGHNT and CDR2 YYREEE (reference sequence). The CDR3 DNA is TGTGCCAGCAGCTTGGGTACGGGAGCCACCTACAATGAGCAGTTCTTC. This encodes CASSLGTGATYNEQFF.